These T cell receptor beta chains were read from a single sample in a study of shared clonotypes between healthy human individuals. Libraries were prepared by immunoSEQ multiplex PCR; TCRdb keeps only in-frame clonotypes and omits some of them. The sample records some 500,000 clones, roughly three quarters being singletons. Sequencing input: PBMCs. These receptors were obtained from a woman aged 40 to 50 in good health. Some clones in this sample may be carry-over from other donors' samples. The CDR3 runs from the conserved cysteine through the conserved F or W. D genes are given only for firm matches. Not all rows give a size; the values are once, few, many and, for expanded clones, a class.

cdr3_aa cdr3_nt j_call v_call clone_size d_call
CASSLWGPNYEQYF TGTGCCAGCAGTCTCTGGGGACCAAACTACGAGCAGTACTTC TRBJ2-7 TRBV28 NA NA
CASNRIGTGDEKLFF TGTGCCAGCAATCGAATAGGGACAGGGGATGAAAAACTGTTTTTT TRBJ1-4 TRBV28 once TRBD1
CASRRQNSNQPQHF TGTGCCAGCCGTCGCCAGAATAGCAATCAGCCCCAGCATTTT TRBJ1-5 TRBV28 few NA
CATSRGANEKLFF TGTGCCACCAGCAGGGGGGCTAATGAAAAACTGTTTTTT TRBJ1-4 TRBV15 NA NA
CASSTGTSGSSGTGELFF TGTGCCAGTAGTACCGGGACTAGCGGGAGTTCGGGCACCGGGGAGCTGTTTTTT TRBJ2-2 TRBV19 few TRBD2
CASSVLGTGVYGYTF TGTGCCAGCAGTGTCCTCGGGACAGGAGTTTATGGCTACACCTTC TRBJ1-2 TRBV28 once TRBD1
CASSLAVGGYNEQFF TGTGCCAGCAGCTTGGCCGTGGGGGGGTACAATGAGCAGTTCTTC TRBJ2-1 TRBV7-2 NA TRBD2
CAISERGTNEKLFF TGTGCCATCAGTGAGAGAGGGACTAATGAAAAACTGTTTTTT TRBJ1-4 TRBV10-3 NA NA
CASTQTPGTSETQYF TGTGCCAGCACCCAGACCCCCGGGACTTCGGAGACCCAGTACTTC TRBJ2-5 TRBV6-1 NA NA
CASTNGRRNTEAFF TGTGCCAGCACCAACGGACGGCGGAACACTGAAGCTTTCTTT TRBJ1-1 TRBV6-6 NA NA
CASRKLAGGPGEQYF TGTGCCAGCAGAAAACTAGCGGGAGGGCCGGGAGAGCAGTACTTC TRBJ2-7 TRBV28 NA TRBD2
CASSFVRAEAFF TGTGCCAGCAGCTTTGTAAGGGCTGAAGCTTTCTTT TRBJ1-1 TRBV11-2 NA NA
CASSRGTFSGNTIYF TGTGCCAGCAGCCGGGGGACTTTCTCTGGAAACACCATATATTTT TRBJ1-3 TRBV7-2 once NA
CASSFRADLVWNEQFF TGTGCCAGCAGTTTTAGAGCGGATCTGGTCTGGAATGAGCAGTTCTTC TRBJ2-1 TRBV27 few NA
CASRPPGVGVTEAFF TGTGCCAGTAGACCCCCCGGTGTAGGGGTCACTGAAGCTTTCTTT TRBJ1-1 TRBV19 NA NA
CASSRTDRPPTDTQYF TGCGCCAGCAGCCGAACCGACAGGCCTCCCACAGATACGCAGTATTTT TRBJ2-3 TRBV4-1 NA NA
CAWSRGATYEQYF TGTGCCTGGAGTCGGGGGGCCACCTACGAGCAGTACTTC TRBJ2-7 TRBV30 few NA
CASSLWTGGVQETQYF TGTGCCAGCAGCTTGTGGACAGGGGGGGTGCAAGAGACCCAGTACTTC TRBJ2-5 TRBV5-4 NA TRBD1
CSVVRQPPGNTIYF TGCAGCGTTGTTAGACAGCCTCCGGGAAACACCATATATTTT TRBJ1-3 TRBV29-1 few NA
CARSESLNTGELLF TGCGCCAGGAGTGAGTCGTTAAACACCGGGGAGCTGCTTTTT TRBJ2-2 TRBV10-1 NA NA
CASSLGGFQETQYF TGTGCCAGCAGTTTAGGAGGGTTCCAAGAGACCCAGTACTTC TRBJ2-5 TRBV28 NA NA
CASSPTGQHNEQFF TGCGCCAGCAGCCCCACGGGACAGCACAATGAGCAGTTCTTC TRBJ2-1 TRBV5-1 NA TRBD1
CASSLQGSTQYF TGTGCCAGCAGCTTACAGGGGAGTACGCAGTATTTT TRBJ2-3 TRBV7-3 NA NA
CASSPLGQPTGELFF TGTGCCAGCAGCCCACTAGGACAGCCCACCGGGGAGCTGTTTTTT TRBJ2-2 TRBV7-2 NA NA
CASSLAFVGGETQYF TGTGCCAGCAGCTTGGCCTTTGTTGGCGGAGAGACCCAGTACTTC TRBJ2-5 TRBV5-6 NA NA
CASGLGPMNTEAFF TGTGCTAGTGGTTTGGGCCCAATGAACACTGAAGCTTTCTTT TRBJ1-1 TRBV12-5 NA NA
CAWNRDLTGELFF TGTGCCTGGAACCGTGACCTGACCGGGGAGCTGTTTTTT TRBJ2-2 TRBV30 NA NA
CSVEEGNEQYF TGCAGCGTCGAGGAGGGGAATGAGCAGTACTTC TRBJ2-5 TRBV29-1 NA NA
CASLKGGPDTQYF TGTGCCAGCCTAAAGGGGGGGCCAGATACGCAGTATTTT TRBJ2-3 TRBV28 NA NA
CASRIAGDSYEQYF TGCGCCAGCAGAATAGCGGGAGACTCCTACGAGCAGTACTTC TRBJ2-7 TRBV5-1 NA TRBD2
CASSLGPANTQYF TGTGCCAGCAGTTTGGGCCCCGCTAATACGCAGTATTTT TRBJ2-3 TRBV27 NA NA
CAVGQETQYF TGTGCGGTGGGCCAAGAGACCCAGTACTTC TRBJ2-5 TRBV7-7 NA NA
CASDRDRQETQYF TGTGCCAGCGACCGGGACCGACAAGAGACCCAGTACTTC TRBJ2-5 TRBV2 NA NA
CASSREGYEQYF TGTGCCAGCTCACGCGAGGGTTACGAGCAGTACTTC TRBJ2-7 TRBV18 NA NA
CASRAGLEGRVHEQFF TGTGCCAGCAGAGCGGGTCTGGAGGGCCGAGTCCATGAGCAGTTCTTC TRBJ2-1 TRBV4-2 once NA
CASSEVGDGGYTF TGTGCCAGCAGTGAGGTCGGGGACGGCGGCTACACCTTC TRBJ1-2 TRBV6-1 NA NA
CASSPPGATNEKLFF TGTGCCAGCAGTCCCCCTGGTGCAACTAATGAAAAACTGTTTTTT TRBJ1-4 TRBV28 NA NA
CASSIAGTGIPYGDTQYF TGTGCCAGCAGTATCGCCGGGACAGGGATCCCTTATGGGGATACGCAGTATTTT TRBJ2-3 TRBV25-1 NA TRBD1
CASSLDGGGNIQYF TGTGCCAGCAGCTTAGACGGGGGTGGAAACATTCAGTACTTC TRBJ2-4 TRBV7-6 many NA
CASSVELQGDIADTQYF TGTGCCAGCAGCGTAGAATTGCAGGGGGATATCGCAGATACGCAGTATTTT TRBJ2-3 TRBV9 NA TRBD1
CASSPDRNYGYTF TGTGCCAGCAGCCCCGACAGGAACTATGGCTACACCTTC TRBJ1-2 TRBV5-4 NA NA
CASKQNTGELFF TGCGCCAGTAAACAGAACACCGGGGAGCTGTTTTTT TRBJ2-2 TRBV5-1 NA NA
CASSGPLAATYEQYF TGTGCCAGCAGTGGCCCCCTGGCGGCAACCTACGAGCAGTACTTC TRBJ2-7 TRBV28 many NA
CASNTGLATDTQYF TGTGCCAGCAATACGGGACTAGCCACAGATACGCAGTATTTT TRBJ2-3 TRBV5-4 NA TRBD2
CASSPGWGSMNTEAFF TGTGCCAGCAGCCCAGGGTGGGGGTCCATGAACACTGAAGCTTTCTTT TRBJ1-1 TRBV5-5 once NA
CASSEGRSNTEAFF TGTGCCAGCAGTGAAGGGAGGAGTAACACTGAAGCTTTCTTT TRBJ1-1 TRBV6-1 NA NA
CASRASGQGRYEQYF TGTGCCAGCAGAGCCTCGGGACAGGGGCGATACGAGCAGTACTTC TRBJ2-7 TRBV11-2 NA TRBD1
CASRVGETQYF TGCGCCAGCAGAGTGGGAGAGACCCAGTACTTC TRBJ2-5 TRBV5-1 NA NA
CASSVTRGEQYF TGTGCCAGCAGCGTGACTCGGGGCGAGCAGTACTTC TRBJ2-7 TRBV5-4 NA NA
CASGFHNNEQFF TGTGCCAGCGGCTTCCATAACAATGAGCAGTTCTTC TRBJ2-1 TRBV7-9 NA NA
CASSHPTNPPYNEQFF TGTGCCAGCAGCCACCCTACTAACCCGCCTTACAATGAGCAGTTCTTC TRBJ2-1 TRBV6-8 NA NA
CASSYGSSGLTDTQYF TGTGCCAGCAGTTACGGTTCTAGCGGGCTGACAGATACGCAGTATTTT TRBJ2-3 TRBV6-5 NA TRBD2
CASGGTGRVIGYTF TGTGCCAGCGGTGGGACAGGGAGGGTTATTGGCTACACCTTC TRBJ1-2 TRBV28 NA TRBD1